These T cell receptor beta chains were read from a single sample in a study of cytomegalovirus exposure and HLA in healthy donors. Clones were sequenced by immunoSEQ multiplex PCR, and TCRdb holds only the in-frame ones, with some missing. The table lists about 82,000 clones, 70% to 75% of them singletons. The sequencing input was PBMCs. Receptors originate from a woman between 45 and 65 years old in good health and CMV-seropositive. The CDR3 runs from the conserved cysteine through the conserved F or W. The order of the fields is D gene, V gene, clone size, J gene, CDR3 DNA, CDR3 protein. D genes are given only for firm matches. The size entry is marked missing in some rows and otherwise reads once, few, many or a size class.

d_call: .
v_call: TRBV6-5
clone_size: .
j_call: TRBJ1-5
cdr3_nt: TGTGCCAGCAGTGAAGCCAATCAGCCCCAGCATTTT
cdr3_aa: CASSEANQPQHF

d_call: TRBD1
v_call: TRBV30
clone_size: .
j_call: TRBJ1-3
cdr3_nt: TGTGCCTGGAAGCCCCGATTGGGACAGGGTGTTGCTGGAAACACCATATATTTT
cdr3_aa: CAWKPRLGQGVAGNTIYF

d_call: .
v_call: TRBV15
clone_size: .
j_call: TRBJ2-7
cdr3_nt: TGTGCCACCAGCAGAGAAGGGCGGGGACCCTACGAGCAGTACTTC
cdr3_aa: CATSREGRGPYEQYF

d_call: TRBD2
v_call: TRBV6-5
clone_size: once
j_call: TRBJ2-6
cdr3_nt: TGTGCCACCTCCGGGGGGGGCTCTGGGGCCAACGTCCTGACTTTC
cdr3_aa: CATSGGGSGANVLTF

d_call: .
v_call: TRBV29-1
clone_size: .
j_call: TRBJ1-1
cdr3_nt: TGCAGCGTTGAAGACAGCGACAGGTTGAACACTGAAGCTTTTTTT
cdr3_aa: CSVEDSDRLNTEAFF

d_call: .
v_call: TRBV7-2
clone_size: .
j_call: TRBJ1-5
cdr3_nt: TGTGCCAGCAGCTTAAGAAGGGGGAATCAGCCCCAGCATTTT
cdr3_aa: CASSLRRGNQPQHF

d_call: .
v_call: TRBV7-8
clone_size: .
j_call: TRBJ2-3
cdr3_nt: TGTGCCAGCAGCTTAGCGAAGGGGGGAGGGAGCACAGATACGCAGTATTTT
cdr3_aa: CASSLAKGGGSTDTQYF

d_call: .
v_call: TRBV28
clone_size: .
j_call: TRBJ2-7
cdr3_nt: TGTGCCAGCAGTTCGATACTAGATTCCTACGAGCAGTACTTC
cdr3_aa: CASSSILDSYEQYF

d_call: .
v_call: TRBV7-3
clone_size: .
j_call: TRBJ2-1
cdr3_nt: TGTGCCAGCAGCTTAGGTGGGAGAGGTTACAATGAGCAGTTCTTC
cdr3_aa: CASSLGGRGYNEQFF

d_call: .
v_call: TRBV6-5
clone_size: .
j_call: TRBJ2-7
cdr3_nt: TGTGCCAGCAGTTACTTTCTGGGGAGCTCCTACGAGCAGTACTTC
cdr3_aa: CASSYFLGSSYEQYF

d_call: .
v_call: TRBV4-1
clone_size: .
j_call: TRBJ1-2
cdr3_nt: TGCGCCAGCAGCCAAGTGGGACAATCCTATGGCTACACCTTC
cdr3_aa: CASSQVGQSYGYTF

d_call: TRBD1
v_call: TRBV4-2
clone_size: .
j_call: TRBJ2-7
cdr3_nt: TGTGCCAGCAGCCAAGAAAGCCCAGGGACAGGGGGGTACGAGCAGTACTTC
cdr3_aa: CASSQESPGTGGYEQYF

d_call: .
v_call: TRBV5-4
clone_size: few
j_call: TRBJ1-6
cdr3_nt: TGTGCCAGCAGCTTTCGGGGAGTTGATTCACCCCTCCACTTT
cdr3_aa: CASSFRGVDSPLHF

d_call: TRBD1
v_call: TRBV28
clone_size: .
j_call: TRBJ2-1
cdr3_nt: TGTGCCAGCAGTTTGGACGGACAGGGGGAGCAGTTCTTC
cdr3_aa: CASSLDGQGEQFF

d_call: .
v_call: TRBV15
clone_size: .
j_call: TRBJ1-1
cdr3_nt: TGTGCCACCAGCAAAGGGGGGCGGGGGAGGACTGAAGCTTTCTTT
cdr3_aa: CATSKGGRGRTEAFF

d_call: TRBD2
v_call: TRBV11-2
clone_size: .
j_call: TRBJ2-7
cdr3_nt: TGTGCCAGCAGCAACGGACTAGCGGTCTCCTACGAGCAGTACTTC
cdr3_aa: CASSNGLAVSYEQYF

d_call: TRBD1
v_call: TRBV6-5
clone_size: .
j_call: TRBJ1-2
cdr3_nt: TGTGCCAGCAGTATACAGGGGGCGCTGGCAGATAGCACCTTC
cdr3_aa: CASSIQGALADSTF

d_call: TRBD2
v_call: TRBV25-1
clone_size: .
j_call: TRBJ2-2
cdr3_nt: TGTGCCAGCATTAGCGGGAGCAACACCGGGGAGCTGTTTTTT
cdr3_aa: CASISGSNTGELFF

d_call: .
v_call: TRBV7-8
clone_size: .
j_call: TRBJ2-1
cdr3_nt: TGTGCCAGTCACCCCTGGAGCTCCTACAATGAGCAGTTCTTC
cdr3_aa: CASHPWSSYNEQFF

d_call: .
v_call: TRBV7-2
clone_size: .
j_call: TRBJ2-3
cdr3_nt: TGTGCCAGCAGCGAGACTGGCCGCATAGGAGATACGCAGTATTTT
cdr3_aa: CASSETGRIGDTQYF

d_call: TRBD1
v_call: TRBV19
clone_size: .
j_call: TRBJ1-2
cdr3_nt: TGTGCCAGTAGTATCCCAGGGGGCGACTATGGCTACACCTTC
cdr3_aa: CASSIPGGDYGYTF

d_call: .
v_call: TRBV5-1
clone_size: .
j_call: TRBJ2-6
cdr3_nt: TGCGCCAGCAGCAGCGGGACACAGCAAAGATGGGTGCCCCCGGTCCTGACTTTC
cdr3_aa: CASSSGTQQRWVPPVLTF

d_call: .
v_call: TRBV4-1
clone_size: .
j_call: TRBJ1-3
cdr3_nt: TGCGCCAGCAGTCCGTTCGTCGGAAACACCATATATTTT
cdr3_aa: CASSPFVGNTIYF

d_call: .
v_call: TRBV6-5
clone_size: .
j_call: TRBJ1-1
cdr3_nt: TGTGCCAGCAGCGGCGGGTCGAACACTGAAGCTTTCTTT
cdr3_aa: CASSGGSNTEAFF

d_call: .
v_call: TRBV7-3
clone_size: .
j_call: TRBJ2-3
cdr3_nt: TGTGCCAGCAGCTTACTAGCGACTAGCACAGATACGCAGTATTTT
cdr3_aa: CASSLLATSTDTQYF

d_call: .
v_call: TRBV11-2
clone_size: .
j_call: TRBJ2-1
cdr3_nt: TGTGCCAGCAGCTTAGGGACAGCTTACAATGAGCAGTTCTTC
cdr3_aa: CASSLGTAYNEQFF

d_call: .
v_call: TRBV7-6
clone_size: .
j_call: TRBJ2-2
cdr3_nt: TGTGCCAGCAGCCCCGACAGCCACACCGGGGAGCTGTTTTTT
cdr3_aa: CASSPDSHTGELFF

d_call: .
v_call: TRBV2
clone_size: few
j_call: TRBJ1-5
cdr3_nt: TGTGCCAGCAGGGTGGGGGCAGGAGTTACTCAGCCCCAGCATTTT
cdr3_aa: CASRVGAGVTQPQHF